This TCR beta chain was obtained from a study of metastatic and nonmetastatic thyroid tumors. The study, taken as a whole, reports: The reported finding was significantly higher TCR beta diversity in malignant thyroid tumors relative to benign nodules, in blood and tumor.

Every patient underwent thyroid surgery untreated. The V and J ends lost 4 bases and 8 bases, in that order; junction bases with no gene match: 2. Germline CDR1 is SGHDN and CDR2 is FVKESK. This CDR3 comprises 12 residues. TCRdb used MiXCR to call clones anew from the PCR reads. The repertoire includes more than 8,500 clones, about 30% of them detected once, and around 14% sits in the top ten. This clone was seen at least ten times. The target antigen is unknown. The origin of this receptor is a female donor with papillary thyroid cancer or a benign thyroid nodule (not recorded which). Some clones in this sample may be carry-over from other donors' samples. V and J are TRBV14 and TRBJ1-2, with 9 nucleotides matching TRBD1. The material sequenced was adjacent normal tissue. The CDR3 reads CASSPTGGGYTF. In nucleotides, the CDR3 is TGTGCCAGCAGCCCTACAGGGGGCGGCTACACCTTC.